The 15 T cell receptor beta chains in this list originate from one sample, sequenced in a study of read filtering for tumor transcriptome and immune sequencing. The library was built from about 400 ng RNA with molecular barcoded adaptors for alpha/delta and beta/gamma chains. TCRdb passed the reads through MiXCR, listing each CDR3 protein once. Here the sample spans roughly 59,000 distinct CDR3 sequences, approximately 18% being singletons. Specimen: a population of CD138-negative cells sorted from bone marrow. Receptors were obtained from a donor at least 40 years old with multiple myeloma.

The sample holds many counts of this clonotype. The chain uses TRBV5-1 and TRBJ2-7; D is possibly TRBD1 (6 bases). V lost 4 bases and J lost 6, with 20 bases in between. CDR1 is SGHRS and CDR2 is YFSETQ in the germline V gene. The CDR3 is 15 amino acids. The CDR3 DNA reads TGCGCCAGCAGCCTGAGGTCTCAGGGGTCTGGCGAGCAGTACTTC. This encodes CASSLRSQGSGEQYF.

This clonotype came up once. An end of the junction does not agree with germline; a read error may underlie this. This rearrangement joins TRBV30 to TRBJ2-1, with D possibly being TRBD2 (6 bases). In germline, CDR1 is GTSNPN, CDR2 SVGIG (reference sequence). The CDR3 has 14 amino acids. CDR3 region: CARSVGLSYSEQFF. The CDR3, as DNA: TGTGCCCGGAGTGTGGGACTTTCCTACAGTGAGCAGTTCTTC.

In regard to this clonotype: Since the CDR3 does not end with the conserved phenylalanine or tryptophan, this likely comes from a read error. V gene TRBV24-1 combines with J gene TRBJ2-7; D is unresolved. Per the germline V gene, CDR1 is KGHDR and CDR2 is SFDVKD. Trimming shortened V by 3 bases and J by 8 bases, and 10 bases separated the two germline ends. The CDR3 extends over 12 amino acids. As DNA, the CDR3 is TGTGCCACCAGTGATGGGCATCGCAAGCAGTACCTC. It codes for CATSDGHRKQYL.

There are many counts of this clonotype. The genes are TRBV28 and TRBJ2-7; D uncertain. Trimming took off 4 bases at V and 3 bases at J, with 7 bases between the two ends. Per the germline V gene, CDR1 is MDHEN and CDR2 is SYDVKM. The CDR3 spans 12 residues. The DNA of the CDR3 is TGTGCCAGCAGTTCAATCGTCTACGAGCAGTACTTC. It is translated as CASSSIVYEQYF.

This clonotype occurred many times. The chain joins TRBV2 to TRBJ2-5; TRBD1 aligns across 8 bases. The CDR3 runs to 12 residues. Germline lookup yields CDR1 SNHLY and CDR2 FYNNEI. J lost 9 bases, V lost 9 bases, and 9 bases had no gene match. CDR3 DNA sequence: TGTGCCAGATCAAGGGGACAGGCCCCCCAGTACTTC. It encodes CARSRGQAPQYF.

This clonotype was found many times. The genes are TRBV12-3 or TRBV12-4 and TRBJ2-5; the D gene is possibly TRBD2 (6 bases). The CDR3 length is 14 residues. V lost 8 bases to trimming and J lost 2 bases, with 15 bases between them. CDR3 sequence reads: CASLGLGGQETQYF. CDR3 coding DNA: TGTGCCAGCCTCGGCCTGGGAGGACAAGAGACCCAGTACTTC.

In its sample, this clonotype was seen many times. The DNA for the CDR3 is TGCGCCAGCAGCTCGATTGGGACCGCACGCGAGACCCAGTACTTC. Amino acid sequence: CASSSIGTARETQYF. The chain combines TRBV5-1 with TRBJ2-5, with D perhaps assigned TRBD1 or TRBD2 (5 bases each). V was cut by 3 bases and J by 5 bases, with 17 bases left in between. Germline values: CDR1 SGHRS, CDR2 YFSETQ. This CDR3 is built from 15 residues. The full variable domain, with the rest looked up from reference TRBV5-1 and TRBJ2-5, is KAGVTQTPRYLIKTRGQQVTLSCSPISGHRSVSWYQQTPGQGLQFLFEYFSETQRNKGNFPGRFSGRQFSNSRSEMNVSTLELGDSALYLCASSSIGTARETQYFGPGTRLLVL.

This clonotype has at least ten counts. The rearrangement uses TRBV5-1 and TRBJ2-1, with D maybe TRBD1 (6 bases). V was clipped by 0 bases and J by 3 bases, with 10 bases between them. CDR1 is SGHRS, CDR2 YFSETQ, per germline. The CDR3 runs to 15 residues. The CDR3 protein is CASSLVAGVYNEQFF. CDR3 nucleotide sequence: TGCGCCAGCAGCTTGGTGGCAGGGGTCTACAATGAGCAGTTCTTC.

This clonotype showed up many times. In DNA, the CDR3 is TGTGCCAGCGCCCTATTGGAGGACGAGCAGTACTTC. This encodes CASALLEDEQYF. V gene TRBV7-9 combines with J gene TRBJ2-7; D might be TRBD2 (5 bases). Per the germline V gene, CDR1 is SEHNR and CDR2 is FQNEAQ (reference sequence). The V end lost 8 bases, the J end lost 5 bases, and 13 bases lay between the germline ends. The CDR3 has 12 amino acids.

This clonotype was picked up a small number of times. The rearrangement uses TRBV5-1 and TRBJ2-3; 14 bases map to TRBD2. CDR1 is SGHRS, CDR2 YFSETQ, per germline. The CDR3 contains 18 residues. Trimming cost V 4 bases and J 4 bases; bases outside gene matches: 11. The CDR3: CASSGRGLAGGMADTQYF. The CDR3 DNA is TGCGCCAGCAGCGGCCGAGGACTAGCGGGAGGTATGGCAGATACGCAGTATTTT.

This clonotype was observed many times. J is TRBJ2-1 and V is TRBV7-9, with D possibly TRBD2 on 5 matching bases. This CDR3 is built from 18 residues. Between the trimmed V and J ends, which lost 1 base and 2 bases, there was a span of 18 bases. Per germline, CDR1 SEHNR and CDR2 FQNEAQ (reference sequence). The CDR3 loop reads CASSLVDFGNRPYNEQFF. CDR3 in DNA: TGTGCCAGCAGCTTAGTAGATTTCGGGAACAGACCCTACAATGAGCAGTTCTTC.

The genes are TRBV30 and TRBJ1-5; the D gene is possibly TRBD1 (5 bases). Germline assignment: CDR1 GTSNPN and CDR2 SVGIG (reference sequence). The V gene lost 5 bases and the J gene lost 4 bases, with 9 bases spanning the gap. The CDR3 covers 12 residues. The CDR3 reads CAWGTGNQPQHF. The DNA for the CDR3 is TGTGCCTGGGGGACGGGAAATCAGCCCCAGCATTTT.

There are many counts of this clonotype. The rearrangement joins TRBV20-1 to TRBJ2-7; 8 nucleotides align to TRBD2. Germline V gene data show CDR1 as DFQATT and CDR2 as SNEGSKA (reference sequence). The CDR3 loop spans 12 amino acids. CDR3 coding DNA: TGCGGAGGAGCGGGAGATCAGAACGAGCAGTACTTC. This encodes CGGAGDQNEQYF.

This clonotype was counted many times. The CDR3 sequence: CSASSLAGGGTYEQYF. The CDR3 region has the DNA TGCAGTGCTAGTAGTCTAGCGGGAGGAGGGACCTACGAGCAGTACTTC. The genes are TRBV20-1 and TRBJ2-7; 11 positions match TRBD2. Trimming removed 3 bases from V and 2 bases from J; junction bases left unmatched: 9. The CDR3 covers 16 residues. The germline CDR1 and CDR2 sequences are DFQATT and SNEGSKA (reference sequence).

This clonotype has at least ten counts. This chain connects TRBV6-1 to TRBJ2-6; D unclear. The V gene's germline CDR1 is MNHNS and CDR2 SASEGT. The V gene lost 8 bases and the J gene lost 0 bases, with 5 bases spanning the gap. CDR3 size: 13 residues. The DNA for the CDR3 is TGTGCCAGCCGGAGCTCTGGGGCCAACGTCCTGACTTTC. Its translation: CASRSSGANVLTF.